This T cell receptor (beta chain) was observed in a study of regulatory T cells in long-lasting Graves disease. Looking at the study overall: Antithyroid drug use was under 3 months in newly diagnosed Graves' patients.

V was clipped by 2 bases and J by 4 bases; unmatched bases: 4. The V gene's germline CDR1 is GTSNPN and CDR2 SVGIG (reference sequence). The CDR3 has 15 residues. Library construction for TCR beta used iRepertoire HTBI primers and Arm-PCR of CDR3 regions. TCRdb re-analysed the multiplex PCR reads in MiXCR, keeping a single row per CDR3 protein. The sample has a few hundred thousand distinct CDR3 sequences; approximately 12% are singletons. Time point denoted: newly diagnosed GD, antithyroid drugs for less than 3 months. Scientists built the TCR library using RNA that was extracted from PBMCs. General study points: Reduced TCR diversity was observed in persistent Graves' patients versus newly diagnosed patients.

There are many counts of this clonotype. Its antigen is as yet unknown. This same sample was also part of a study on T cells in Graves' hyperthyroidism and ophthalmopathy.

This chain joins TRBV30 and TRBJ2-1, with TRBD2 matching 11 bases. The material sequenced was peripheral blood mononuclear cells (PBMCs), taken at new diagnosis, from a patient treated with antithyroid drugs. This sequence was found in a woman between 18 and 29 years old with Graves disease. CDR3 sequence reads: CAWSRRTSGYNEQFF. The CDR3 region has the DNA TGTGCCTGGAGTCGAAGGACTAGCGGGTACAATGAGCAGTTCTTC.